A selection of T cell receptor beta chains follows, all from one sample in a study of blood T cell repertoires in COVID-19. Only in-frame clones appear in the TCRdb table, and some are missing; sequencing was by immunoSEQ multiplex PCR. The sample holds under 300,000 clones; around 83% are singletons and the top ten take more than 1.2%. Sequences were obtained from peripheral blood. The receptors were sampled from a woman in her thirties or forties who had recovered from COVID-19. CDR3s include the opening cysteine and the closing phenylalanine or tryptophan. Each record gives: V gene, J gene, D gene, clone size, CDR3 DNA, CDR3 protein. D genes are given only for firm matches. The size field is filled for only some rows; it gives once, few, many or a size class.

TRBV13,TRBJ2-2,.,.,TGTGCCAGCAGATCCCCCGGGTCTATGAACACCGGGGAGCTGTTTTTT,CASRSPGSMNTGELFF
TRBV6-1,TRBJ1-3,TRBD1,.,TGTGCCAGCAGTGACGAAATGACAGGGCCCTCTGGAAACACCATATATTTT,CASSDEMTGPSGNTIYF
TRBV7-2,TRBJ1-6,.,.,TGTGCCAGCAGCAGCGATAATTCACCCCTCCACTTT,CASSSDNSPLHF
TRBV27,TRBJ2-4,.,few,TGTGCCAGCAGTTCAGGGGTTAATCGTGCCAAAAACATTCAGTACTTC,CASSSGVNRAKNIQYF
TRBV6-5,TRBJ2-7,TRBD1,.,TGTGCCAGCAGACGACAGGGTGCCTACGAGCAGTACTTC,CASRRQGAYEQYF
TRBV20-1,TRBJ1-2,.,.,TGCAGTGCTAGTCAACCGGGGTTCGGATATGGCTACACCTTC,CSASQPGFGYGYTF
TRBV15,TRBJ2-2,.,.,TGTGCCACCAGCAGAGCTTGGTTTACGGGGGAAAAGAACACCGGGGAGCTGTTTTTT,CATSRAWFTGEKNTGELFF
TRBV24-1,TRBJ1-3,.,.,TGTGCCACCAGTCCGGACAACTCTGGAAACACCATATATTTT,CATSPDNSGNTIYF
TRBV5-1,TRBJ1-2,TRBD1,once,TGCGCCAGCAGCTTGACAGGGGGCGGTTTAGGCTACACCTTC,CASSLTGGGLGYTF
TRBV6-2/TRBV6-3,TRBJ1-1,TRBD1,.,TGTGCCAGCAGTTGGGACAGGAACACTGAAGCTTTCTTT,CASSWDRNTEAFF
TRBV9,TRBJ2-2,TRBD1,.,TGTGCCAGCAGCGTCCGGGACAGGGAGCTTTCCGGGGAGCTGTTTTTT,CASSVRDRELSGELFF
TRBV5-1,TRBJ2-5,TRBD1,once,TGCGCCAGCAGCTTGAGTACAGGGGCGGAAGAGACCCAGTACTTC,CASSLSTGAEETQYF
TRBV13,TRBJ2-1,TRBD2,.,TGTGCCAGCAGCTGGGGGACTAGCGGGGGCAATGAGCAGTTCTTC,CASSWGTSGGNEQFF
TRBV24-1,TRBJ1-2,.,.,TGTGCCACCAGTCACACCTTCTTC,CATSHTFF
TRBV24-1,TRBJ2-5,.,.,TGTGCCACCAGTGACACCGGCGGGGCCCAAGAGACCCAGTACTTC,CATSDTGGAQETQYF